The 31 T cell receptor beta chains in this list originate from one sample, sequenced in a study of OX40 agonist ivuxolimab in advanced cancers. Assay used: immunoSEQ multiplex PCR; TCRdb lists only in-frame clones, some missing. Among 60,000 to 80,000 clones listed, roughly 89% were seen once. Specimen: CD4+ or CD8+ T cells sorted from blood, collected in a trial of the OX40 agonist ivuxolimab. Source of these receptors: an adult with an advanced solid tumor such as melanoma, head and neck, liver or kidney cancer.

V and J are TRBV19 and TRBJ2-3; no clear D gene. CDR1 and CDR2 from the germline V gene are LNHDA and SQIVND (reference sequence). V was shortened by 4 bases and J by 2 bases, with 10 bases between the two germline ends. The CDR3 consists of 14 residues. The CDR3, as DNA: TGTGCCAGTAGTAAGGGTCCTGCCACAGATACGCAGTATTTT. Translated, it gives CASSKGPATDTQYF.

The J gene is TRBJ2-7, the V gene TRBV15; D gene uncertain. The CDR3 consists of 14 residues. Germline values: CDR1 LNHNV, CDR2 YYDKDF (reference sequence). Between the trimmed V and J ends, which lost 3 bases and 0 bases, there was a span of 9 bases. CDR3 region: CATSRGVFSYEQYF. CDR3 bases: TGTGCCACCAGCAGGGGTGTTTTCTCCTACGAGCAGTACTTC.

The V call is TRBV5-1, the J call TRBJ1-2; 9 bases align to TRBD1. The junction had 3 bases not matched to a gene; V was cut back by 8 bases and J by 4 bases. Germline-derived CDR1 and CDR2 are SGHRS and YFSETQ. The CDR3 totals 12 residues. The CDR3 coding sequence is TGCGCCAGTTCACAGGGGGCCTATGGCTACACCTTC. Encoded protein: CASSQGAYGYTF.

V and J are TRBV4-1 and TRBJ1-4; D uncertain. Per germline, CDR1 MGHRA and CDR2 YSYEKL. The ends were cut back, 4 bases at V and 7 bases at J, with 16 bases in the middle. The CDR3 runs 15 residues. The CDR3, as DNA: TGCGCCAGCAGCCCTCCAGGCCGCCTTGGTGAAAAACTGTTTTTT. Translation gives CASSPPGRLGEKLFF.

The rearrangement links TRBV5-1 to TRBJ1-3, with D perhaps matching TRBD1 (6 bases). The CDR3 totals 13 residues. The V gene's germline CDR1 is SGHRS and CDR2 YFSETQ. V gave up 6 bases and J gave up 0 bases, with 7 bases separating them. As DNA, the CDR3 is TGCGCCAGCACGGACAGCTCTGGAAACACCATATATTTT. Residues: CASTDSSGNTIYF.

This clone appeared a few times. The V call is TRBV2, the J call TRBJ2-7; D remains ambiguous. Looked up from germline, CDR1 is SNHLY and CDR2 is FYNNEI. The CDR3 totals 11 residues. The V and J ends lost 5 bases and 3 bases respectively, with 5 bases between them. The CDR3 is CASSYSYEQYF. The CDR3 DNA sequence: TGTGCCAGCAGTTACAGCTACGAGCAGTACTTC.

The rearrangement links TRBV28 to TRBJ2-7, with D unresolved. The V end was cut by 3 bases, the J end by 7 bases, with 22 bases between. Germline values: CDR1 MDHEN, CDR2 SYDVKM. CDR3 size: 16 residues. The CDR3 sequence: CASSLATSLSLGEQYF. In DNA form, the CDR3 reads TGTGCCAGCAGTTTGGCCACTTCCCTTAGTCTTGGGGAGCAGTACTTC.

The V gene is TRBV7-2, the J gene TRBJ2-7; TRBD2 matches at 10 bases. This CDR3 region has 15 residues. The V gene's germline CDR1 is SGHTA and CDR2 FQGNSA. V lost 5 bases and J lost 1; bases outside the gene matches: 5. The CDR3 nucleotides are TGTGCCAGCAGCCCGACTAGCGGGCCGTCCTACGAGCAGTACTTC. This codes for CASSPTSGPSYEQYF.

The chain recombines TRBV28 with TRBJ2-3; D is undetermined. CDR1 and CDR2 from the germline V gene are MDHEN and SYDVKM. This CDR3 contains 12 residues. Trimming cost V 5 bases and J 0 bases, with 3 bases left between them. CDR3 sequence: CASSRSTDTQYF. CDR3 DNA sequence: TGTGCCAGCAGTCGAAGCACAGATACGCAGTATTTT. Looking up the rest from reference TRBV28 and TRBJ2-3 gives the full variable domain: DVKVTQSSRYLVKRTGEKVFLECVQDMDHENMFWYRQDPGLGLRLIYFSYDVKMKEKGDIPEGYSVSREKKERFSLILESASTNQTSMYLCASSRSTDTQYFGPGTRLTVL.

The V and J genes are TRBV4-2 and TRBJ1-2; possible D gene TRBD1, 6 bases. This CDR3 has 16 residues. With 5 bases removed from V and 1 base from J, the gap between germline ends came to 17 bases. The germline CDR1 and CDR2 sequences are LGHNA and YNFKEQ. CDR3 region: CASSSRRGANNYGYTF. DNA of the CDR3: TGTGCCAGCAGCTCCCGGCGGGGGGCGAATAACTATGGCTACACCTTC.

This clone was counted once. CDR3 in amino acids: CASSSLAGWGEQFF. DNA for the CDR3: TGTGCCAGTAGTTCCTTAGCGGGATGGGGTGAGCAGTTCTTC. The V call is TRBV19, the J call TRBJ2-1; 8 bases are shared with TRBD2. Germline-derived CDR1 and CDR2 are LNHDA and SQIVND (reference sequence). CDR3 length: 14 amino acids. V was clipped by 5 bases and J by 9 bases; unmatched bases: 9.

The chain uses TRBV10-3 and TRBJ2-3, with no clear D. CDR1 ENHRY and CDR2 SYGVKD come from the germline V gene. CDR3 length equals 15 residues. V shed 2 bases and J shed 0 bases, with 9 bases lying between them. The CDR3: CAISETKGSTDTQYF. The CDR3 DNA follows: TGTGCCATCAGTGAGACCAAAGGGAGCACAGATACGCAGTATTTT.

The V and J genes are TRBV4-2 and TRBJ2-5; TRBD2 might be the D (5 bases). V lost 4 bases to trimming and J lost 11 bases, with 26 bases between them. CDR3 length: 16 amino acids. Germline V gives CDR1 LGHNA, CDR2 YNFKEQ. CDR3 amino acids: CASSPGFRGISQEQYF. The CDR3, as DNA: TGTGCCAGCAGCCCTGGGTTCCGGGGAATAAGCCAAGAGCAGTACTTC.

The chain couples TRBV10-1 to TRBJ2-3, with a tentative D call TRBD1 (5 bases). The CDR3 is 14 amino acids. The germline V and J ends were trimmed by 0 bases and 4 bases, with 8 bases remaining between them. CDR1 is WNHNN and CDR2 is SYGVQD in the germline V gene (reference sequence). In DNA form, the CDR3 reads TGCGCCAGCAGTGAGTCGGACACGGCAGATACGCAGTATTTT. This sequence encodes CASSESDTADTQYF.

This chain joins TRBV19 and TRBJ1-5; 8 nucleotides match TRBD1. Germline-derived CDR1 and CDR2 are LNHDA and SQIVND (reference sequence). The CDR3 spans 17 residues. The J segment lost 1 base and the V segment lost 3 bases, leaving 8 bases of the junction unmatched. CDR3 sequence reads: CASSIEQGGVSNQPQHF. Written as DNA, the CDR3 is TGTGCCAGTAGTATTGAACAGGGGGGGGTGAGCAATCAGCCCCAGCATTTT.

The V and J genes are TRBV6-1 and TRBJ1-5; 10 bases are a match to TRBD1. The CDR3 consists of 15 residues. CDR1 MNHNS and CDR2 SASEGT come from the germline V gene. The V gene end was trimmed by 3 bases and the J gene end by 5 bases; junction bases not matched to a gene: 4. CDR3 sequence (DNA): TGTGCCAGCAGTGATTCAGGGACAGGGGATCAGCCCCAGCATTTT. This translates into CASSDSGTGDQPQHF.

This chain uses TRBV18 with TRBJ1-5; perhaps TRBD1 as D (6 bases). V lost 6 bases, J lost 4 bases, and 16 bases lay in between. The CDR3 is 15 amino acids. Germline V gene sequence: CDR1 KGHSH, CDR2 LQKENI. The CDR3 sequence is CASSHFGGANQPQHF. In nucleotides, the CDR3 is TGTGCCAGCTCCCACTTTGGGGGGGCGAATCAGCCCCAGCATTTT.

This rearrangement joins TRBV5-1 to TRBJ2-5; D possibly uses TRBD1 or TRBD2 (7 bases each). The CDR3 runs 17 residues. Germline V gives CDR1 SGHRS, CDR2 YFSETQ. V dropped 4 bases and J dropped 3 bases, with 22 bases sitting between them. The CDR3 nucleotides are TGCGCCAGCAGCCCAGGGTTCAGGGGGAGGGCCAAAGAGACCCAGTACTTC. Its protein product is CASSPGFRGRAKETQYF.

This chain links TRBV7-9 with TRBJ1-4; D might be TRBD1 (5 bases). V lost 1 base and J 10 bases, leaving 10 bases between the germline ends. The CDR3 sequence is 13 residues long. CDR1 is SEHNR, CDR2 FQNEAQ, per germline (reference sequence). The CDR3 sequence: CASSLERGGKLFF. Here the CDR3 DNA reads TGTGCCAGCAGCTTAGAGCGGGGGGGAAAACTGTTTTTT.

The chain links TRBV10-3 to TRBJ1-1, with 7 bases aligning to TRBD1. The V and J ends lost 8 bases and 1 base, in that order; junction bases with no gene match: 4. Per germline, CDR1 ENHRY and CDR2 SYGVKD. This CDR3 is built from 13 residues. The chain's CDR3 is CAIQGVGNTEAFF. In DNA, the CDR3 is TGTGCCATCCAGGGGGTTGGGAACACTGAAGCTTTCTTT.

The rearrangement joins TRBV2 to TRBJ2-5; D is undetermined. This CDR3 contains 11 residues. V was clipped by 5 bases and J by 4 bases, with 5 bases between them. Germline V CDR1 and CDR2: SNHLY, FYNNEI. The CDR3 reads CASSLGETQYF. CDR3 bases: TGTGCCAGCAGTCTCGGAGAGACCCAGTACTTC.

V usage is TRBV4-1 and J usage is TRBJ1-1; 7 bases line up with TRBD1. CDR1 is MGHRA and CDR2 is YSYEKL in the germline V gene. V was pared by 7 bases and J by 5 bases, with 10 bases of the junction left unmatched. The CDR3 length is 14 residues. The CDR3 nucleotides read TGCGCCAGCAAGTATCAGGGGGATCGGACTGAAGCTTTCTTT. Translated: CASKYQGDRTEAFF.

The V and J genes are TRBV18 and TRBJ2-1; 8 bases are shared with TRBD1. V was pared by 1 base and J by 6 bases, with 2 bases of the junction left unmatched. CDR3 size: 14 residues. Per the germline V gene, CDR1 is KGHSH and CDR2 is LQKENI. As DNA, the CDR3 is TGTGCCAGCTCACCACGACAGGGGAGCAATGAGCAGTTCTTC. Its translation: CASSPRQGSNEQFF.

This clone was detected only a few times. The V and J genes are TRBV2 and TRBJ1-5, with unresolved D. Germline V gene data show CDR1 as SNHLY and CDR2 as FYNNEI. This CDR3 spans 14 amino acids. Trimming left V 6 bases short and J 0 bases short, with 9 bases between. The CDR3 DNA follows: TGTGCCAGCAGCGCGATATATAGCAATCAGCCCCAGCATTTT. Residues: CASSAIYSNQPQHF.

This sequence joins TRBV5-6 and TRBJ2-5, with D possibly being TRBD2 (5 bases). V was pared by 1 base and J by 1 base, with 8 bases between. Germline lookup yields CDR1 SGHDT and CDR2 YYEEEE. The CDR3 is made up of 14 amino acids. The CDR3: CASSLLGSQETQYF. The DNA for the CDR3 is TGTGCCAGCAGCTTGTTAGGGAGCCAAGAGACCCAGTACTTC. Full variable domain (outside the CDR3, taken from reference TRBV5-6 and TRBJ2-5): DAGVTQSPTHLIKTRGQQVTLRCSPKSGHDTVSWYQQALGQGPQFIFQYYEEEERQRGNFPDRFSGHQFPNYSSELNVNALLLGDSALYLCASSLLGSQETQYFGPGTRLLVL.

The chain carries TRBV18 and TRBJ2-7; 8 bases fit TRBD1. Germline CDR1 KGHSH, CDR2 LQKENI. The CDR3 contains 17 residues. The trim removed 0 bases at V and 5 bases at J, leaving 12 bases unmatched. For the CDR3, the DNA is TGTGCCAGCTCACCACCAACCTCCGACAGGGGAGGCAACGAGCAGTACTTC. Encoded protein: CASSPPTSDRGGNEQYF.

CDR3 in DNA: TGTGCCAGCAGATACGCTCCACCGAGGGCCCAGCATTTT. This encodes CASRYAPPRAQHF. The chain joins TRBV5-8 to TRBJ1-5; D unclear. Germline lookup yields CDR1 SGHTS and CDR2 YDEGEE. The CDR3 has 13 amino acids. Trimming took 5 bases from V and 11 from J, leaving 17 bases between them.

V usage is TRBV7-9 and J usage is TRBJ1-1; 7 nucleotides line up with TRBD1. V was pared by 4 bases and J by 1 base, with 6 bases of the junction left unmatched. CDR3 size: 15 residues. CDR1 is SEHNR, CDR2 FQNEAQ, per germline (reference sequence). The CDR3 sequence is CASSSYDRANTEAFF. In DNA form, the CDR3 reads TGTGCCAGCAGCTCCTACGACAGGGCGAACACTGAAGCTTTCTTT.

V usage is TRBV29-1 and J usage is TRBJ1-1, with D maybe TRBD1 (5 bases). The germline gives CDR1 SQVTM, CDR2 ANQGSEA. Trimming stripped 8 bases from V and 1 base from J, with 8 bases between. The CDR3 spans 11 residues. The CDR3 sequence is CSYRTNTEAFF. The CDR3 nucleotides are TGCAGCTACAGGACGAACACTGAAGCTTTCTTT. The full variable domain, completed using reference TRBV29-1 and TRBJ1-1, is SAVISQKPSRDICQRGTSLTIQCQVDSQVTMMFWYRQQPGQSLTLIATANQGSEATYESGFVIDKFPISRPNLTFSTLTVSNMSPEDSSIYLCSYRTNTEAFFGQGTRLTVV.

J is TRBJ1-1 and V is TRBV28, with no clear D. The ends were cut back, 1 base at V and 10 bases at J, with 22 bases in the middle. This CDR3 region has 16 residues. Germline CDR1 reads MDHEN; CDR2 reads SYDVKM. CDR3 in amino acids: CASSLFGRASKVGAFF. The CDR3 DNA reads TGTGCCAGCAGTTTATTTGGTCGGGCAAGCAAGGTGGGAGCTTTCTTT.

The chain recombines TRBV18 with TRBJ1-1, with D uncertain. V lost 10 bases and J 1 base, leaving 13 bases between the germline ends. The CDR3 sequence is 13 residues long. Germline V gives CDR1 KGHSH, CDR2 LQKENI. CDR3: CATRGSPNTEAFF. The DNA of the CDR3 is TGTGCCACCCGAGGAAGCCCGAACACTGAAGCTTTCTTT. Combining the CDR3 with reference TRBV18 and TRBJ1-1 gives the whole variable domain NAGVMQNPRHLVRRRGQEARLRCSPMKGHSHVYWYRQLPEEGLKFMVYLQKENIIDESGMPKERFSAEFPKEGPSILRIQQVVRGDSAAYFCATRGSPNTEAFFGQGTRLTVV.